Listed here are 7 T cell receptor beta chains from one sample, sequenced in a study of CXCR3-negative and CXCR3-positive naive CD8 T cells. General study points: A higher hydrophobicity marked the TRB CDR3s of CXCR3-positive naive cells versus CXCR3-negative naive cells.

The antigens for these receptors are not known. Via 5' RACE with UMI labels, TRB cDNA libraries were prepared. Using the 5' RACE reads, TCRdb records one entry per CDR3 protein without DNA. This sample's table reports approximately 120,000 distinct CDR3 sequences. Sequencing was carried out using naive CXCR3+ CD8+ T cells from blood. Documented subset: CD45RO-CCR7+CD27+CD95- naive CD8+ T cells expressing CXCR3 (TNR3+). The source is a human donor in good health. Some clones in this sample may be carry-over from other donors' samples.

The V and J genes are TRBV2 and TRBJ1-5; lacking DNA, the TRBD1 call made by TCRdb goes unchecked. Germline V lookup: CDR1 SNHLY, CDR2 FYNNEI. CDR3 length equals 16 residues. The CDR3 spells CASSDPGTSGNQPQHF.

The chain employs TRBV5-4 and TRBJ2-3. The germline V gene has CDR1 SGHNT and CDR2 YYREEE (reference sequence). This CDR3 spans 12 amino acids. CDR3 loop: CASSLVSDTQYF.

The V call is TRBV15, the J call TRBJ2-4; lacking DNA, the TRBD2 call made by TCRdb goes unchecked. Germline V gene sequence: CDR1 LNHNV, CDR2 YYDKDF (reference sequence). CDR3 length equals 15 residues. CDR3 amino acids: CATSRASGSQNIQYF.

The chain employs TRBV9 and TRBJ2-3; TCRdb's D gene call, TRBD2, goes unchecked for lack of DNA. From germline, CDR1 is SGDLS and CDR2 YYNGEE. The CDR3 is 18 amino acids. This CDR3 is CASSPQGGGLGGTDTQYF. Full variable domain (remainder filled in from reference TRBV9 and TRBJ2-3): DSGVTQTPKHLITATGQRVTLRCSPRSGDLSVYWYQQSLDQGLQFLIQYYNGEERAKGNILERFSAQQFPDLHSELNLSSLELGDSALYFCASSPQGGGLGGTDTQYFGPGTRLTVL.

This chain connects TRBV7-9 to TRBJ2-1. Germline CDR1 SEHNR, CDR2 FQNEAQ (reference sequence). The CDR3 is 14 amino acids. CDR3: CASSTKSSYNEQFF.

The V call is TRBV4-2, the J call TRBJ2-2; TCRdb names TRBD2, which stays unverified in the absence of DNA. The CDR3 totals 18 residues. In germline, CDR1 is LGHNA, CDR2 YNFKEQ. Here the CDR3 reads CASSPPRLAGENTGELFF.

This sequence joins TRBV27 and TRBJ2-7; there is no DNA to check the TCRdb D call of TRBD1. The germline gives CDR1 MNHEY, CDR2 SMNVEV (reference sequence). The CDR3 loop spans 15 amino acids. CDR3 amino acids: CASSLSAQAPYEQYF.